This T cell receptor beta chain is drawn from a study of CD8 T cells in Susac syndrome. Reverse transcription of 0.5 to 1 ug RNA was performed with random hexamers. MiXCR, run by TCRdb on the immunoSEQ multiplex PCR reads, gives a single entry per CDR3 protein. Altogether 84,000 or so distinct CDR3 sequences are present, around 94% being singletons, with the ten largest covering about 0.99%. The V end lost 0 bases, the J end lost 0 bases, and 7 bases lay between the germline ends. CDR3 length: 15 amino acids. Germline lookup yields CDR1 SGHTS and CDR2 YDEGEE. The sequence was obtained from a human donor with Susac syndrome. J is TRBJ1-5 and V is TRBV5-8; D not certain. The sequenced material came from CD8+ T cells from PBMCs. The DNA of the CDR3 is TGTGCCAGCAGCTTGGAGGGAACTAGCAATCAGCCCCAGCATTTT. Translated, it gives CASSLEGTSNQPQHF. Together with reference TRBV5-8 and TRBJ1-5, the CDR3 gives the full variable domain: EAGVTQSPTHLIKTRGQQATLRCSPISGHTSVYWYQQALGLGLQFLLWYDEGEERNRGNFPPRFSGRQFPNYSSELNVNALELEDSALYLCASSLEGTSNQPQHFGDGTRLSIL.